A selection of T cell receptor beta chains follows, all from one sample in a study of T cells in Graves' hyperthyroidism and ophthalmopathy. Each CDR3 protein is one row after TCRdb ran MiXCR on the multiplex PCR reads. The sample contains roughly 700,000 distinct CDR3 sequences, roughly a sixth of which appear only once. Specimen: blood. The origin of the receptors is a man aged 45-65 years with Graves' hyperthyroidism. Each CDR3 is given with its conserved first and last residue. Each record gives: V gene, CDR3 protein.

TRBV29-1,CSVVSGRNQETQYF
TRBV12-3/TRBV12-4,CASSLRFTEAFF
TRBV29-1,CSTADNEQFF
TRBV6-2/TRBV6-3,CASSYPRTGPSSYNEQFF
TRBV2,CASSRGLTVPTDTQYF
TRBV6-2/TRBV6-3,CASSFWGSSTDTQYF
TRBV12-3/TRBV12-4,CASSLVVGFPSSYNEQFF
TRBV7-6,CASRRWGEGEKLFF
TRBV7-2,CASSHRDSGANVLTF
TRBV6-1,CASSGQGAKNIQYF
TRBV19,CASSIVFGLADYNEQFF
TRBV20-1,CSARLAGGGSEQYF
TRBV6-1,CASSAHSPGTYEQYF
TRBV6-2/TRBV6-3,CASSYSAGKSNIQYF
TRBV2,CASSSTGEAGGYTF
TRBV7-3,CASRAGTSIYNEQFF
TRBV2,CASIGRRDFGHEKLFF
TRBV2,CASRVDRGPEAFF
TRBV7-9,CASSLAAYEQYF
TRBV3-1,CASSQAELAGGAFF
TRBV30,CAWSVRGTGNSPLHF
TRBV7-9,CASSLLAGGQGQFF
TRBV24-1,CATSDGTGTGQPQHF
TRBV19,CASKGTFADTQYF
TRBV6-2/TRBV6-3,CASSPMGQVQPQHF
TRBV28,CASSSSWTALYQETQYF
TRBV30,CAWSVSVTNTGELFF
TRBV4-2,CASSPASGNSNIQYF
TRBV6-1,CASWGVIKNTEAFF
TRBV4-3,CASSQGITSGSYEQYF
TRBV10-3,CAISGLGLAAGEQFF
TRBV11-2,CASSLDSGDTQYF
TRBV15,CATSRDNVVEKLFF
TRBV2,CASSPMDRIDNSPLHF
TRBV11-2,CASSSNRVLRDGYTF
TRBV29-1,CSVEVMGPSNTGELFF